These 5 T cell receptor beta chains were sequenced from one sample in a study of cytomegalovirus exposure and HLA in healthy donors. PCR employed 60 Vbeta and 13 Jbeta primers. Clones were read by immunoSEQ multiplex PCR, and TCRdb kept only the in-frame ones, dropping some. This repertoire shows tens of thousands of clones, roughly 84% found once; its top ten account for approximately 3%. Sequenced sample: PBMCs. Source of these receptors: a man aged 25 to 45 in good health and CMV-seronegative.

The V gene is TRBV27, the J gene TRBJ2-2; no clear D gene. Per germline, CDR1 MNHEY and CDR2 SMNVEV (reference sequence). V shed 0 bases and J shed 3 bases, with 5 bases lying between them. The CDR3 contains 14 residues. CDR3 DNA: TGTGCCAGCAGTTTATCGTCCTACACCGGGGAGCTGTTTTTT. This translates into CASSLSSYTGELFF.

The chain has TRBV25-1 and TRBJ1-1, with D maybe TRBD1 (5 bases). CDR3 length: 14 amino acids. The germline CDR1 and CDR2 sequences are MGHDK and SYGVNS. With 7 bases removed from V and 8 bases from J, the gap between germline ends came to 20 bases. In nucleotides, the CDR3 is TGTGCCAGCACCACAGGCTTGAACAGACCCGAAGCTTTCTTT. Translating it yields CASTTGLNRPEAFF.

The gene calls are TRBV9 and TRBJ2-6; the match to TRBD1 covers 7 bases. V was clipped by 3 bases and J by 0 bases; unmatched bases: 9. The CDR3 contains 18 residues. Germline lookup yields CDR1 SGDLS and CDR2 YYNGEE. The CDR3 protein is CASSGLTGPSSGANVLTF. CDR3 bases: TGTGCCAGCAGCGGACTGACAGGGCCCAGCTCTGGGGCCAACGTCCTGACTTTC.

V and J are TRBV19 and TRBJ1-6; D is undetermined. CDR3 length: 13 residues. Germline CDR1 LNHDA, CDR2 SQIVND (reference sequence). V dropped 6 bases and J dropped 9 bases, with 12 bases sitting between them. This chain's CDR3 is CASRSGFGSPLHF. The CDR3 DNA is TGTGCCAGTAGGTCCGGGTTCGGTTCACCCCTCCACTTT.

The chain has TRBV7-7 and TRBJ2-3; 10 positions match TRBD2. V trimming: 5 bases; J trimming: 6 bases; junction bases outside the gene matches: 5. The CDR3 runs 14 residues. Germline lookup yields CDR1 SSHAT and CDR2 FNYEAQ (reference sequence). CDR3 sequence: CASSRTSGDDTQYF. The CDR3 nucleotides read TGTGCCAGCAGCCGAACTAGCGGGGACGATACGCAGTATTTT.